Listed here are 9 T cell receptor beta chains from one sample, sequenced in a study of T cell repertoires in cytomegalovirus infection (dated by TCRdb to the late 2010s). In light of the paper, this sample's treatment or condition label describes: in vitro stimulation with specific CMV peptide epitopes to enrich CMV-specific T cells. These receptors' targets are unknown. Instrument used: Illumina HiSeq 1500. The public reads were run again by TCRdb, first through fastp at Q25 and then through MiXCR, and only productive beta chains were kept. Rows are unified per CDR3 protein, each entry keeping the most common DNA and genes. This sample lists about 900,000 distinct CDR3 sequences; roughly a third were detected once. Together, the top ten hold roughly 13% of the sample. The input for sequencing was cultured CD8+ T cells from PBMCs, taken from culture after CMV antigen stimulation. The receptor set was obtained from a human donor in good health (CMV status not recorded). Some clones in this sample may be carry-over from other donors' samples.

The chain carries TRBV4-2 and TRBJ2-7; possible D gene TRBD2, 7 bases. V was shortened by 0 bases and J by 5 bases, with 14 bases between the two germline ends. The CDR3 has 15 residues. Germline V gene data show CDR1 as LGHNA and CDR2 as YNFKEQ. The CDR3 region has the DNA TGTGCCAGCAGCCAAGAAGGTCGGGGGGCGGACGAGCAGTACTTC. This sequence encodes CASSQEGRGADEQYF.

The chain uses TRBV7-9 and TRBJ1-2; no firm D call. CDR1 and CDR2 (germline): SEHNR, FQNEAQ (reference sequence). Between the trimmed V and J ends, which lost 5 bases and 7 bases, there was a span of 20 bases. The CDR3 runs 15 residues. The CDR3 DNA sequence: TGTGCCAGCAGCCCACCGGCGGTCGGCAGGCCTGGCTACACCTTC. Translated: CASSPPAVGRPGYTF.

Ten or more counts support this clonotype. The chain couples TRBV7-9 to TRBJ1-5, with a tentative D call TRBD1 (5 bases). Trimming shortened V by 3 bases and J by 2 bases, and 11 bases separated the two germline ends. The CDR3 is 15 residues long. Looked up from germline, CDR1 is SEHNR and CDR2 is FQNEAQ (reference sequence). DNA for the CDR3: TGTGCCAGCAGCTTCACAGGTGGGGGCAATCAGCCCCAGCATTTT. Its protein is CASSFTGGGNQPQHF.

This clonotype was counted a few times. This sequence joins TRBV7-9 and TRBJ2-5, with 10 positions matching TRBD2. V trimming: 5 bases; J trimming: 9 bases; junction bases outside the gene matches: 9. Germline V CDR1 and CDR2: SEHNR, FQNEAQ (reference sequence). This CDR3 is 14 amino acids long. Written as DNA, the CDR3 is TGTGCCAGCAGCCCTCCAGCGGGGGGGTCCCCCCAGTACTTC. Translation gives CASSPPAGGSPQYF.

This clonotype was seen a handful of times. At one end the junction does not follow the germline gene, possibly because of a read error. This chain links TRBV7-9 with TRBJ2-1, with D possibly matching TRBD2 (5 bases). Germline CDR1 and CDR2: SEHNR and FQNEAQ (reference sequence). The CDR3 totals 12 residues. The chain's CDR3 is CASSLGRTEEFF. The CDR3 bases are TGTGCCAGCAGCTTAGGGAGGACTGAGGAGTTCTTC.

J is TRBJ1-1 and V is TRBV4-1; D not certain. The CDR3 extends over 12 amino acids. Trimming pared 3 bases from V and 6 bases from J, leaving 8 bases between. Germline lookup yields CDR1 MGHRA and CDR2 YSYEKL. The CDR3 is CASSQLGSEAFF. CDR3 nucleotides: TGCGCCAGCAGCCAGTTAGGGTCTGAAGCTTTCTTT.

The chain links TRBV14 to TRBJ2-1, with a weak D call TRBD2 (6 bases). Looked up from germline, CDR1 is SGHDN and CDR2 is FVKESK. The CDR3 consists of 18 residues. V lost 0 bases and J lost 2, with 17 bases in between. The CDR3 DNA is TGTGCCAGCAGCCAAGATCCCGAGGAGGGGCTTACCTACAATGAGCAGTTCTTC. Its translation is CASSQDPEEGLTYNEQFF. Combining the CDR3 with reference TRBV14 and TRBJ2-1 gives the whole variable domain EAGVTQFPSHSVIEKGQTVTLRCDPISGHDNLYWYRRVMGKEIKFLLHFVKESKQDESGMPNNRFLAERTGGTYSTLKVQPAELEDSGVYFCASSQDPEEGLTYNEQFFGPGTRLTVL.

This clonotype was recorded a few times. This rearrangement joins TRBV7-9 to TRBJ1-2; weak D call: TRBD1 (5 bases). V gave up 11 bases and J gave up 8 bases, with 15 bases separating them. The CDR3 is 11 residues long. The germline CDR1 and CDR2 sequences are SEHNR and FQNEAQ (reference sequence). The CDR3 DNA follows: TGTGCCGGGCAGGGAGCTTGGGGCTACACCTTC. Residues: CAGQGAWGYTF.

V and J are TRBV7-6 and TRBJ2-2; no definite D call. The CDR3 spans 13 residues. Germline V lookup: CDR1 SGHVS, CDR2 FNYEAQ. The CDR3 nucleotides are TGTGTTAGCAGCCCCCGGCGTGACGGGGAGCTGTTTTTT. It translates to CVSSPRRDGELFF.